Presented here are 14 T cell receptor beta chains from one specimen sequenced in a study of T cell responses to AZD1222 COVID-19 vaccine. Measured with immunoSEQ multiplex PCR; TCRdb has only the in-frame clones, and not every one. The table lists around 150,000 clones, 85% to 95% of them singletons, with roughly 1.3% in the top ten. Here the sequenced sample was peripheral blood, taken on day 0 of AZD1222 vaccination. The receptors were sampled from an adult in good health.

J is TRBJ2-7 and V is TRBV7-9, with TRBD2 matching over 12 bases. V was clipped by 7 bases and J by 4 bases; unmatched bases: 23. This CDR3 region has 20 residues. The germline V gene encodes CDR1 SEHNR and CDR2 FQNEAQ (reference sequence). Here the CDR3 reads CASTSLSLLAGGPGFYEQYV. In DNA form, the CDR3 reads TGTGCCAGCACCTCCTTGTCTCTCCTAGCGGGAGGGCCAGGTTTTTACGAGCAGTACGTC.

The CDR3 region is CASSSVAGLGFNEQFF. The CDR3 DNA follows: TGTGCCAGCAGCTCAGTTGCGGGACTAGGGTTCAATGAGCAGTTCTTC. The V and J genes are TRBV7-3 and TRBJ2-1, with 8 bases lining up with TRBD2. Germline CDR1 reads SGHTA; CDR2 reads FQGTGA. This CDR3 is 16 amino acids long. The V segment lost 4 bases and the J segment 6 bases; nucleotides outside the gene matches: 11.

With respect to this clone: The same CDR3 arises from other DNA sequences in this sample as well. The chain recombines TRBV18 with TRBJ2-3, with no clear D. Germline values: CDR1 KGHSH, CDR2 LQKENI. V was trimmed by 0 bases and J by 2 bases, leaving 3 bases between them. This CDR3 region has 13 residues. In DNA form, the CDR3 reads TGTGCCAGCTCACCACCGTCCACAGATACGCAGTATTTT. The encoded protein is CASSPPSTDTQYF.

This sequence joins TRBV10-3 and TRBJ2-1; 15 nucleotides align to TRBD2. V dropped 10 bases and J dropped 8; count of bases not matched to a gene: 3. The CDR3 spans 13 residues. Looked up from germline, CDR1 is ENHRY and CDR2 is SYGVKD. CDR3 sequence: CATGLAGGDEQFF. CDR3 coding DNA: TGTGCCACCGGACTAGCGGGGGGGGATGAGCAGTTCTTC.

This clone showed up just a few times. At one end, the junction sequence differs from germline, possibly due to a read error. The genes are TRBV6-1 and TRBJ2-3; 13 bases agree with TRBD2. The CDR3 totals 15 residues. Germline CDR1 reads MNHNS; CDR2 reads SASEGT. The CDR3: CASGDTSGGASTQYF. The DNA of the CDR3 is TGTGCCAGCGGTGATACTAGCGGGGGGGCGTCTACGCAGTATTTT.

CDR3 in DNA: TGTGCCAGCAGTTACCACTCCCGATCTCGCACAGATACGCAGTATTTT. It codes for CASSYHSRSRTDTQYF. The chain uses TRBV6-2 or TRBV6-3 and TRBJ2-3; D ambiguous. CDR1 is MNHEY, CDR2 SVGEGT, per germline. V gave up 2 bases and J gave up 1 base, with 13 bases separating them. The CDR3 contains 16 residues.

The chain employs TRBV19 and TRBJ1-5; D not certain. Germline CDR1 is LNHDA and CDR2 is SQIVND (reference sequence). V was cut by 5 bases and J by 3 bases, with 14 bases left in between. The length of the CDR3 is 15 residues. The CDR3 spells CASSSRGRLNQPQHF. CDR3 nucleotide sequence: TGTGCCAGTAGTTCCCGAGGGAGACTCAATCAGCCCCAGCATTTT.

The chain carries TRBV7-9 and TRBJ1-5; D uncertain. Trimming shortened V by 6 bases and J by 4 bases, and 7 bases separated the two germline ends. The CDR3 is 12 residues long. CDR1 SEHNR and CDR2 FQNEAQ come from the germline V gene (reference sequence). Written as DNA, the CDR3 is TGTGCCAGCAGTTCGGTTAATCAGCCCCAGCATTTT. This codes for CASSSVNQPQHF.

This chain connects TRBV6-5 to TRBJ1-2; 8 bases agree with TRBD1. The CDR3 runs to 13 residues. Germline loops: CDR1 MNHEY, CDR2 SVGAGI. The V gene end was trimmed by 6 bases and the J gene end by 8 bases; junction bases not matched to a gene: 8. The CDR3 region has the DNA TGTGCCAGCAGCCTCGACAGGGGTGACGGCTACACCTTC. It encodes CASSLDRGDGYTF.

The chain employs TRBV7-8 and TRBJ1-2; unclear D gene. Germline lookup yields CDR1 SGHVS and CDR2 FQNEAQ. This CDR3 is 14 amino acids long. Trimming stripped 0 bases from V and 5 bases from J, with 10 bases between. The CDR3 DNA sequence: TGTGCCAGCAGCTTAGCGCTGGGGTCTTATGGCTACACCTTC. It is translated as CASSLALGSYGYTF.

The V gene is TRBV2, the J gene TRBJ1-2; tentative D call: TRBD1 (5 bases). This CDR3 has 14 amino acids. The germline V gene has CDR1 SNHLY and CDR2 FYNNEI. V shed 8 bases and J shed 5 bases, with 18 bases lying between them. This chain's CDR3 is CASGGEEGRYGYTF. CDR3 bases: TGTGCCAGCGGAGGCGAGGAGGGACGATATGGCTACACCTTC.

This clone was recorded only once. The V and J genes are TRBV28 and TRBJ2-1, with a weak D call TRBD1 (6 bases). V shed 5 bases and J shed 9 bases, with 20 bases lying between them. CDR1 is MDHEN and CDR2 is SYDVKM in the germline V gene. This CDR3 is 15 amino acids long. The CDR3 reads CASSASGTTRGEQFF. CDR3 DNA sequence: TGTGCCAGCAGTGCATCCGGGACAACCAGGGGTGAGCAGTTCTTC.

V and J are TRBV30 and TRBJ1-6; a possible D gene is TRBD1 (6 bases). The CDR3 spans 15 residues. The germline V gene encodes CDR1 GTSNPN and CDR2 SVGIG (reference sequence). V was cut by 4 bases and J by 9 bases, with 19 bases left in between. In DNA, the CDR3 is TGTGCCTGGAACCAACAGGGTTTATCGAGTTCACCCCTCCACTTT. As protein: CAWNQQGLSSSPLHF.

The V and J genes are TRBV7-2 and TRBJ2-7, with D unclear. This CDR3 is 14 amino acids long. Germline lookup yields CDR1 SGHTA and CDR2 FQGNSA. The V gene lost 3 bases and the J gene lost 0 bases, with 9 bases spanning the gap. As DNA, the CDR3 is TGTGCCAGCAGCTTTCAAACAGACTCCTACGAGCAGTACGTC. This encodes CASSFQTDSYEQYV.